A selection of T cell receptor beta chains follows, all from one sample in a study of blood T cell repertoires in COVID-19. Profiled with immunoSEQ multiplex PCR; TCRdb holds only in-frame clones, not every one. The sample records approximately 100,000 clones, roughly 69% being singletons. Sequencing was done on a sample of peripheral blood. All receptors come from an elderly man with acute or convalescent COVID-19. Each CDR3 is given with its conserved first and last residue. The order of the fields is V gene, D gene, clone size, J gene, CDR3 DNA, CDR3 protein. A D gene is named only where the DNA matches it firmly. Clone size, where shown, is once, few, many, or a class for clones that have expanded.

v_call: TRBV7-2; d_call: NA; clone_size: NA; j_call: TRBJ2-7; cdr3_nt: TGTGCCAGCAGCTTACAGGGAGGCTACGAGCAGTACTTC; cdr3_aa: CASSLQGGYEQYF
v_call: TRBV19; d_call: NA; clone_size: few; j_call: TRBJ2-7; cdr3_nt: TGTGCCAGTAGTATCTTCCCAGACAGGAGCTCCTACGAGCAGTACTTC; cdr3_aa: CASSIFPDRSSYEQYF
v_call: TRBV10-3; d_call: NA; clone_size: NA; j_call: TRBJ2-5; cdr3_nt: TGTGCCATCAGTGAAGCACAAGAGACCCAGTACTTC; cdr3_aa: CAISEAQETQYF
v_call: TRBV19; d_call: NA; clone_size: NA; j_call: TRBJ2-4; cdr3_nt: TGTGCCAGTAGTGGAGGGTTTCAAGTAAATAACATTCAGTACTTC; cdr3_aa: CASSGGFQVNNIQYF
v_call: TRBV28; d_call: NA; clone_size: few; j_call: TRBJ1-6; cdr3_nt: TGTGCCAGCAGTTTAAATCGCCCCACGGGTGGTTCACCCCTCCACTTT; cdr3_aa: CASSLNRPTGGSPLHF
v_call: TRBV14; d_call: NA; clone_size: once; j_call: TRBJ2-1; cdr3_nt: TGTGCCCTAAAGCCAAATATAGGGGGTGAGCAGTTCTTC; cdr3_aa: CALKPNIGGEQFF
v_call: TRBV18; d_call: NA; clone_size: NA; j_call: TRBJ2-1; cdr3_nt: TGTGCCAGCTCACCACTGTTTGGCGAGCAGTTCTTC; cdr3_aa: CASSPLFGEQFF
v_call: TRBV11-3; d_call: TRBD2; clone_size: NA; j_call: TRBJ2-1; cdr3_nt: TGTGCCAGCAGCCGAACAAGCGGGAGGGGCAATGAGCAGTTCTTC; cdr3_aa: CASSRTSGRGNEQFF
v_call: TRBV5-1; d_call: NA; clone_size: NA; j_call: TRBJ1-4; cdr3_nt: TGCGCCAGCAGCTTGGCCACCGGGGGACCCGAAAAACTGTTTTTT; cdr3_aa: CASSLATGGPEKLFF
v_call: TRBV19; d_call: NA; clone_size: NA; j_call: TRBJ1-5; cdr3_nt: TGTGCCAGTAGTCAGGACAGTGTTTACCAGCCCCAGCATTTT; cdr3_aa: CASSQDSVYQPQHF
v_call: TRBV2; d_call: NA; clone_size: NA; j_call: TRBJ1-5; cdr3_nt: TGTGCCAGCAGTGGGACTGGGTTTCGGGGATTCAATCAGCCCCAGCATTTT; cdr3_aa: CASSGTGFRGFNQPQHF
v_call: TRBV4-2; d_call: NA; clone_size: NA; j_call: TRBJ2-2; cdr3_nt: TGTGCCAGCAGCCAGCAAGCTAGGGGCACCGGGGAGCTGTTTTTT; cdr3_aa: CASSQQARGTGELFF
v_call: TRBV10-2; d_call: NA; clone_size: NA; j_call: TRBJ1-3; cdr3_nt: TGCGCCAGTCATAGGCAGGGGACTGGAAACACCATATATTTT; cdr3_aa: CASHRQGTGNTIYF
v_call: TRBV5-8; d_call: NA; clone_size: few; j_call: TRBJ2-1; cdr3_nt: TGTGCCAGCAGTATACCGGGACTCCCACGAGATGAGCAGTTCTTC; cdr3_aa: CASSIPGLPRDEQFF
v_call: TRBV28; d_call: NA; clone_size: NA; j_call: TRBJ1-2; cdr3_nt: TGTGCCAGCAGTGTCCGGACACCCAGGACGAACTATGGCTACACCTTC; cdr3_aa: CASSVRTPRTNYGYTF
v_call: TRBV7-2; d_call: NA; clone_size: NA; j_call: TRBJ1-4; cdr3_nt: TGTGCCAGCAGCTTAGATGGGGGGACTAATGAAAAACTGTTTTTT; cdr3_aa: CASSLDGGTNEKLFF
v_call: TRBV5-6; d_call: TRBD2; clone_size: NA; j_call: TRBJ2-1; cdr3_nt: TGTGCCAGCAGCCCGACTAGCAACGGTGAGCAGTTCTTC; cdr3_aa: CASSPTSNGEQFF
v_call: TRBV7-2; d_call: NA; clone_size: NA; j_call: TRBJ2-2; cdr3_nt: TGTGCCAGCAGCCCGCTGCCGCATACAGGGTACGGGTCCGGGGAGCTGTTTTTT; cdr3_aa: CASSPLPHTGYGSGELFF
v_call: TRBV18; d_call: NA; clone_size: NA; j_call: TRBJ1-5; cdr3_nt: TGTGCCAGCTCTAGGGACTCCCCCGGCAATCAGCCCCAGCATTTT; cdr3_aa: CASSRDSPGNQPQHF
v_call: TRBV7-9; d_call: TRBD2; clone_size: NA; j_call: TRBJ2-7; cdr3_nt: TGTGCCAGCAGCTTCGGCGGGAGCCTCCACGAGCAGTACTTC; cdr3_aa: CASSFGGSLHEQYF
v_call: TRBV4-1; d_call: NA; clone_size: many; j_call: TRBJ2-1; cdr3_nt: TGCGCCAGCAGCCAAGAGCCGGGAGGGCAGGGGGATGAGCAGTTCTTC; cdr3_aa: CASSQEPGGQGDEQFF
v_call: TRBV28; d_call: TRBD1; clone_size: NA; j_call: TRBJ1-1; cdr3_nt: TGTGCCAGCAGTCGACAGGGCCAAATCCGAAAAGCTTTCTTT; cdr3_aa: CASSRQGQIRKAFF
v_call: TRBV18; d_call: TRBD2; clone_size: NA; j_call: TRBJ2-5; cdr3_nt: TGTGCCAGCTCACCAAACCGAGCGGGAGGAGAGACCCAGTACTTC; cdr3_aa: CASSPNRAGGETQYF
v_call: TRBV28; d_call: NA; clone_size: NA; j_call: TRBJ1-3; cdr3_nt: TGTGCCAGCAGTTTATCCGGCTCTGGAAACACCATATATTTT; cdr3_aa: CASSLSGSGNTIYF
v_call: TRBV7-9; d_call: NA; clone_size: few; j_call: TRBJ1-4; cdr3_nt: TGTGCCAGCGCGGGAAGGCCGAATGAAAAACTGTTTTTT; cdr3_aa: CASAGRPNEKLFF